A selection of T cell receptor beta chains follows, all from one sample in a study of response to subunit inactivated influenza vaccine. One entry per CDR3 protein, called by TCRdb with MiXCR from the RT-PCR reads. In the table there are around 190,000 distinct CDR3 sequences, approximately 15% of which are singletons. This sample comprised CD8+ T cells sorted from PBMCs, obtained approximately 5 days after vaccination. The receptor source for this set is a middle-aged man who received an inactivated influenza vaccine. Each CDR3 is given with its conserved first and last residue. D genes are given only for firm matches. Expanded clones get a size class; other rows say once, few or many, or leave the size out.

clone size: -
CDR3 length: 15
V gene: TRBV27
J gene: TRBJ2-7
D gene: -
CDR3 DNA: TGTGCCAGCAGTTTTGCGGGCAGGGGGGTCTACGAGCAGTACTTC
CDR3 protein: CASSFAGRGVYEQYF

clone size: few
CDR3 length: 16
V gene: TRBV4-2
J gene: TRBJ1-1
D gene: -
CDR3 DNA: TGTGCCAGCAGCCCCTATCCTATCGACAAGAACACTGAAGCTTTCTTT
CDR3 protein: CASSPYPIDKNTEAFF

clone size: few
CDR3 length: 15
V gene: TRBV9
J gene: TRBJ1-2
D gene: -
CDR3 DNA: TGTGCCAGCAGCGGACGGGGTCAATCTAACTATGGCTACACCTTC
CDR3 protein: CASSGRGQSNYGYTF

clone size: few
CDR3 length: 15
V gene: TRBV10-3
J gene: TRBJ2-7
D gene: TRBD1
CDR3 DNA: TGTGCCATCAGTGAGTCCTTAGGGACAGGAGACGAGCAGTACTTC
CDR3 protein: CAISESLGTGDEQYF

clone size: -
CDR3 length: 13
V gene: TRBV30
J gene: TRBJ2-7
D gene: -
CDR3 DNA: TGTGCCTGGAGTTTCGGGGATTCCTACGAGCAGTACTTC
CDR3 protein: CAWSFGDSYEQYF

clone size: -
CDR3 length: 17
V gene: TRBV24-1
J gene: TRBJ2-4
D gene: TRBD2
CDR3 DNA: TGTGCCACCAGTGATTTGCTTAGCGGGGTAGCCAAAAACATTCAGTACTTC
CDR3 protein: CATSDLLSGVAKNIQYF

clone size: -
CDR3 length: 15
V gene: TRBV20-1
J gene: TRBJ2-3
D gene: TRBD2
CDR3 DNA: TGCAGTGCTTACTCCGGGACTAGCGTTGGAGATACGCAGTATTTT
CDR3 protein: CSAYSGTSVGDTQYF

clone size: few
CDR3 length: 15
V gene: TRBV29-1
J gene: TRBJ1-2
D gene: TRBD1
CDR3 DNA: TGCAGCGTTGAACCAATCGGGACAGGAACCTATGGCTACACCTTC
CDR3 protein: CSVEPIGTGTYGYTF

clone size: few
CDR3 length: 14
V gene: TRBV5-1
J gene: TRBJ2-1
D gene: -
CDR3 DNA: TGCGCCAGCAGCTTGGAGGTTCCCGACAATGAGCAGTTCTTC
CDR3 protein: CASSLEVPDNEQFF

clone size: -
CDR3 length: 15
V gene: TRBV6-2/TRBV6-3
J gene: TRBJ2-7
D gene: TRBD2
CDR3 DNA: TGTGCCAGCAGTTACGGCGGGAGTGTATCCTACGAGCAGTACTTC
CDR3 protein: CASSYGGSVSYEQYF

clone size: many
CDR3 length: 13
V gene: TRBV27
J gene: TRBJ2-7
D gene: TRBD1
CDR3 DNA: TGTGCCAGCAGTTTAGGACAGGGGACGGAGCAGTACTTC
CDR3 protein: CASSLGQGTEQYF

clone size: -
CDR3 length: 17
V gene: TRBV12-3/TRBV12-4
J gene: TRBJ2-2
D gene: -
CDR3 DNA: TGTGCCAGCAGCAAGCGTCCGGCCGAATACCACACCGGGGAGCTGTTTTTT
CDR3 protein: CASSKRPAEYHTGELFF

clone size: few
CDR3 length: 15
V gene: TRBV28
J gene: TRBJ2-4
D gene: TRBD2
CDR3 DNA: TGTGCCAGCAGACTTAAGCGGGAGGACAAAAACATTCAGTACTTC
CDR3 protein: CASRLKREDKNIQYF

clone size: -
CDR3 length: 14
V gene: TRBV13
J gene: TRBJ2-7
D gene: -
CDR3 DNA: TGTGCCAGCAGCCCTTCCGGGATCTCCTACGAGCAGTACTTC
CDR3 protein: CASSPSGISYEQYF

clone size: many
CDR3 length: 13
V gene: TRBV10-3
J gene: TRBJ2-1
D gene: TRBD1
CDR3 DNA: TGTGCCATCAGGCCGGGACAGGGGAATGAGCAGTTCTTC
CDR3 protein: CAIRPGQGNEQFF

clone size: -
CDR3 length: 15
V gene: TRBV28
J gene: TRBJ2-1
D gene: TRBD2
CDR3 DNA: TGTGCCAGCAGTTTTAGCGGGGGCCAGTACAATGAGCAGTTCTTC
CDR3 protein: CASSFSGGQYNEQFF

clone size: -
CDR3 length: 16
V gene: TRBV5-1
J gene: TRBJ2-6
D gene: -
CDR3 DNA: TGCGCCAGCAGCTTGGTGGGATCCTCTGGGGCCAACGTCCTGACTTTC
CDR3 protein: CASSLVGSSGANVLTF

clone size: few
CDR3 length: 16
V gene: TRBV5-1
J gene: TRBJ1-1
D gene: -
CDR3 DNA: TGCGCCAGCAGCCTAACAATGACTCCCTTGAACACTGAAGCTTTCTTT
CDR3 protein: CASSLTMTPLNTEAFF

clone size: -
CDR3 length: 19
V gene: TRBV6-2/TRBV6-3
J gene: TRBJ2-5
D gene: TRBD2
CDR3 DNA: TGTGCCAGCAGTACGGACACAACCGGACTAGCGGGAGCCCAAGAGACCCAGTACTTC
CDR3 protein: CASSTDTTGLAGAQETQYF

clone size: few
CDR3 length: 12
V gene: TRBV7-2
J gene: TRBJ1-1
D gene: TRBD1
CDR3 DNA: TGTGCCAGCAGCACTCCGGACAGGGGAGCTTTCTTT
CDR3 protein: CASSTPDRGAFF

clone size: few
CDR3 length: 14
V gene: TRBV4-2
J gene: TRBJ2-7
D gene: TRBD1
CDR3 DNA: TGTGCCAGCAGCCAAGAAGGGGGCAGCTACGAGCAGTACTTC
CDR3 protein: CASSQEGGSYEQYF

clone size: many
CDR3 length: 15
V gene: TRBV4-1
J gene: TRBJ1-1
D gene: TRBD1
CDR3 DNA: TGCGCCAGCAGCCATACCGGGACAGCTAACACTGAAGCTTTCTTT
CDR3 protein: CASSHTGTANTEAFF

clone size: -
CDR3 length: 16
V gene: TRBV10-3
J gene: TRBJ2-5
D gene: TRBD2
CDR3 DNA: TGTGCCATCAGTGATAGCGCTAGCGGGTACCAAGAGACCCAGTACTTC
CDR3 protein: CAISDSASGYQETQYF

clone size: -
CDR3 length: 17
V gene: TRBV13
J gene: TRBJ1-4
D gene: -
CDR3 DNA: TGTGCCAGCAGCTTAAGGGGCGGGCTTGGGGCTAATGAAAAACTGTTTTTT
CDR3 protein: CASSLRGGLGANEKLFF

clone size: few
CDR3 length: 14
V gene: TRBV27
J gene: TRBJ2-7
D gene: TRBD1
CDR3 DNA: TGTGCCAGCAGTACGACAGGGTTTGGCTACGAGCAGTACTTC
CDR3 protein: CASSTTGFGYEQYF

clone size: few
CDR3 length: 17
V gene: TRBV2
J gene: TRBJ2-2
D gene: -
CDR3 DNA: TGTGCCAGCAGTGAACCGTCGGACGCCACGAACACCGGGGAGCTGTTTTTT
CDR3 protein: CASSEPSDATNTGELFF

clone size: -
CDR3 length: 15
V gene: TRBV20-1
J gene: TRBJ2-6
D gene: -
CDR3 DNA: TGCAGTGCTAGAGAAGGTTACTCTGGGGCCAACGTCCTGACTTTC
CDR3 protein: CSAREGYSGANVLTF

clone size: many
CDR3 length: 14
V gene: TRBV10-3
J gene: TRBJ2-1
D gene: TRBD1
CDR3 DNA: TGTGCCATCAGAACCGGGACAGGGTACAATGAGCAGTTCTTC
CDR3 protein: CAIRTGTGYNEQFF

clone size: few
CDR3 length: 13
V gene: TRBV27
J gene: TRBJ2-1
D gene: TRBD1
CDR3 DNA: TGTGCCAGCAGTCTGGGACAGCAAAATGAGCAGTTCTTC
CDR3 protein: CASSLGQQNEQFF

clone size: -
CDR3 length: 12
V gene: TRBV10-3
J gene: TRBJ2-7
D gene: TRBD2
CDR3 DNA: TGTGCCACCGGGACTAGCGGGTACGAGCAGTACTTC
CDR3 protein: CATGTSGYEQYF

clone size: -
CDR3 length: 16
V gene: TRBV6-2/TRBV6-3
J gene: TRBJ2-3
D gene: TRBD2
CDR3 DNA: TGTGCCAGCAGTAACCCCGGGACTAGCGGGAGGGTCGCGCAGTATTTT
CDR3 protein: CASSNPGTSGRVAQYF

clone size: -
CDR3 length: 15
V gene: TRBV10-3
J gene: TRBJ2-2
D gene: TRBD1
CDR3 DNA: TGTGCCATCAGAAGTGGGACAGACAACACCGGGGAGCTGTTTTTT
CDR3 protein: CAIRSGTDNTGELFF

clone size: -
CDR3 length: 14
V gene: TRBV6-1
J gene: TRBJ2-7
D gene: -
CDR3 DNA: TGTGCCAGCAGTGCTTTCGGGGAGGACTACGAGCAGTACTTC
CDR3 protein: CASSAFGEDYEQYF

clone size: -
CDR3 length: 14
V gene: TRBV2
J gene: TRBJ2-2
D gene: -
CDR3 DNA: TGTGCCAGCAGTGATGTCCAAACCACCGGGGAGCTGTTTTTT
CDR3 protein: CASSDVQTTGELFF

clone size: many
CDR3 length: 15
V gene: TRBV2
J gene: TRBJ2-3
D gene: -
CDR3 DNA: TGTGCCAGCAGTGAAACTGGGGGGGCTACAGATACGCAGTATTTT
CDR3 protein: CASSETGGATDTQYF

clone size: few
CDR3 length: 13
V gene: TRBV5-8
J gene: TRBJ1-2
D gene: -
CDR3 DNA: TGTGCCAGCAGCTTCGGAACGCACTATGGCTACACCTTC
CDR3 protein: CASSFGTHYGYTF

clone size: few
CDR3 length: 15
V gene: TRBV4-3
J gene: TRBJ1-2
D gene: TRBD1
CDR3 DNA: TGCGCCAGCAGCCAAGGACAGGGTACTAACTATGGCTACACCTTC
CDR3 protein: CASSQGQGTNYGYTF

clone size: few
CDR3 length: 13
V gene: TRBV6-4
J gene: TRBJ1-3
D gene: -
CDR3 DNA: TGTGCCAGCAGTGACAGCCCTGGAAACACCATATATTTT
CDR3 protein: CASSDSPGNTIYF

clone size: few
CDR3 length: 13
V gene: TRBV29-1
J gene: TRBJ2-3
D gene: TRBD1
CDR3 DNA: TGCAGCGTTGGACAGGGCAGCACAGATACGCAGTATTTT
CDR3 protein: CSVGQGSTDTQYF

clone size: -
CDR3 length: 15
V gene: TRBV5-4
J gene: TRBJ2-7
D gene: -
CDR3 DNA: TGTGCCAGCAGCTTCTTTGGGGGCCCAATCTACGAGCAGTACTTC
CDR3 protein: CASSFFGGPIYEQYF

clone size: -
CDR3 length: 16
V gene: TRBV2
J gene: TRBJ1-4
D gene: -
CDR3 DNA: TGTGCCAGCAGTTCCCTTTCGGGGGGTTTAGGTGAAAAACTGTTTTTT
CDR3 protein: CASSSLSGGLGEKLFF